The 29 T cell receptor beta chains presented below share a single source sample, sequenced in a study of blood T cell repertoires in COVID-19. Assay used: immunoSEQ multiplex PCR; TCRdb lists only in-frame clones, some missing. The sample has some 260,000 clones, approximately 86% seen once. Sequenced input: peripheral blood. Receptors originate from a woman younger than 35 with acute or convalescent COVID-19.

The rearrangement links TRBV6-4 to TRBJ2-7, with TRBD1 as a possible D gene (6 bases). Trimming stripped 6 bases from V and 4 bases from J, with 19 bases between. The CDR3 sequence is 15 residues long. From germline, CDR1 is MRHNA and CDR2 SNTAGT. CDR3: CASRRQATRDYEQYF. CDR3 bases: TGTGCCAGCAGGAGACAGGCTACTCGGGATTACGAGCAGTACTTC.

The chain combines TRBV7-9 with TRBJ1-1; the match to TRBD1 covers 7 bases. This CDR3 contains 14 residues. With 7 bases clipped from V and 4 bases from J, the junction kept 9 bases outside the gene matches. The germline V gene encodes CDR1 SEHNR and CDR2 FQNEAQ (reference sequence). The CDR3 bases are TGTGCCAGCACCTACGAGGGGGCCAGCACTGAAGCTTTCTTT. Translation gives CASTYEGASTEAFF.

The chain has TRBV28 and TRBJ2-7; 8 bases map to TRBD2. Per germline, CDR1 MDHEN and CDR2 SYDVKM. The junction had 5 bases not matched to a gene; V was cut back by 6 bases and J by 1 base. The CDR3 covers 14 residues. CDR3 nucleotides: TGTGCCAGCAGCCTACTAGCGGCATCCTACGAGCAGTACTTC. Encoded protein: CASSLLAASYEQYF.

The CDR3 sequence is CASSFSGGETQYF. The CDR3 DNA follows: TGTGCCAGCAGTTTTTCGGGGGGAGAGACCCAGTACTTC. The chain combines TRBV5-4 with TRBJ2-5; 7 positions agree with TRBD2. With V trimmed by 5 bases and J by 4 bases, 5 bases remained unmatched. The CDR3 covers 13 residues. CDR1 SGHNT and CDR2 YYREEE come from the germline V gene (reference sequence).

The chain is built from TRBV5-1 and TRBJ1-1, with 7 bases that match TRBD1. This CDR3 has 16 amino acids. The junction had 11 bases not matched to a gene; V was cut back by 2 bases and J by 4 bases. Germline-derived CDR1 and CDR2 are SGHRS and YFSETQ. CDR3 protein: CASSLSEGAGRTEAFF. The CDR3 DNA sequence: TGCGCCAGCAGCTTATCAGAGGGGGCTGGTCGCACTGAAGCTTTCTTT. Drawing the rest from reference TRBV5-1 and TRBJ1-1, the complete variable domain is KAGVTQTPRYLIKTRGQQVTLSCSPISGHRSVSWYQQTPGQGLQFLFEYFSETQRNKGNFPGRFSGRQFSNSRSEMNVSTLELGDSALYLCASSLSEGAGRTEAFFGQGTRLTVV.

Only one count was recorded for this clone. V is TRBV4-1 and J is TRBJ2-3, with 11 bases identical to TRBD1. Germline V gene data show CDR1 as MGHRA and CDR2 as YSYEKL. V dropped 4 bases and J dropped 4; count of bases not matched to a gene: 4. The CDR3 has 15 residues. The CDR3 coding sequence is TGCGCCAGCAGCCCCGGGACAGGGGGAGCAGATACGCAGTATTTT. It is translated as CASSPGTGGADTQYF.

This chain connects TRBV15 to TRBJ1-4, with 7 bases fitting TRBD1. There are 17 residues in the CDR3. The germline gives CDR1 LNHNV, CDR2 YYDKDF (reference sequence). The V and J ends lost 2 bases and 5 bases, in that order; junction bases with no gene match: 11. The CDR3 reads CATSRLKIDRANEKLFF. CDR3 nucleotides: TGTGCCACCAGCAGACTAAAAATCGACAGGGCAAATGAAAAACTGTTTTTT.

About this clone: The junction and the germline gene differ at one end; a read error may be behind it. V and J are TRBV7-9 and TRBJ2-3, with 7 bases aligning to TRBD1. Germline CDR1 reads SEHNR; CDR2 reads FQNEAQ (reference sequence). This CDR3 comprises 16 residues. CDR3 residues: CASSFPDRAGTNTQYF. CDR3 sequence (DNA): TGTGCCAGCAGCTTTCCCGACAGGGCCGGCACAAATACGCAGTATTTT.

The CDR3, as DNA: TGTGCCAGTAGTATGAGACACGAGAACACTGAAGCTTTCTTT. It is translated as CASSMRHENTEAFF. This chain connects TRBV19 to TRBJ1-1; D ambiguous. Germline V gene lookup returns CDR1 LNHDA and CDR2 SQIVND (reference sequence). CDR3 length: 14 amino acids. The V end was cut by 3 bases, the J end by 1 base, with 9 bases between.

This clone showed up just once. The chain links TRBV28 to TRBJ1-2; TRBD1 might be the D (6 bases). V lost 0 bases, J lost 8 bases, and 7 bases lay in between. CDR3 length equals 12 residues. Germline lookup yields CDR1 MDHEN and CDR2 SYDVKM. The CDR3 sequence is CASSLWDRGYTF. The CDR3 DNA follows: TGTGCCAGCAGTTTATGGGACAGAGGCTACACCTTC.

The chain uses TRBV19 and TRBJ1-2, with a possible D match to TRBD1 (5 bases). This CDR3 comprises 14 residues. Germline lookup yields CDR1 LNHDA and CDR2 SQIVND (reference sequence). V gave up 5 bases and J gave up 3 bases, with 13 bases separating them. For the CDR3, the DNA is TGTGCCAGTAGTCGACAGTCGACGGACTATGGCTACACCTTC. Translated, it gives CASSRQSTDYGYTF.

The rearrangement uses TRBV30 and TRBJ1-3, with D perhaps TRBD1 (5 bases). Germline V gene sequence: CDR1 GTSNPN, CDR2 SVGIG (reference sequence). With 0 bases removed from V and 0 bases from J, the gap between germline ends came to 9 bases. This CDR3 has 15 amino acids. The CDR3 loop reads CAWSVGPSSGNTIYF. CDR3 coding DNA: TGTGCCTGGAGTGTGGGGCCGAGCTCTGGAAACACCATATATTTT.

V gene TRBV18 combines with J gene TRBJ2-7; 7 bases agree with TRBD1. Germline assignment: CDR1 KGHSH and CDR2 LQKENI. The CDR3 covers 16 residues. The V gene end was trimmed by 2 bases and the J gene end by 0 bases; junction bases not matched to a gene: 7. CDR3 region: CASSPNFPGGSYEQYF. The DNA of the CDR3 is TGTGCCAGCTCACCAAACTTTCCAGGGGGCTCCTACGAGCAGTACTTC.

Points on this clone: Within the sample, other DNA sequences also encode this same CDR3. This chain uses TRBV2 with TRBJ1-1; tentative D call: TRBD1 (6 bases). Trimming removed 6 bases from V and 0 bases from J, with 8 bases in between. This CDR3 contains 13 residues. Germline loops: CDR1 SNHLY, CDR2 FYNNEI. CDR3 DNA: TGTGCCAGCAGAGGACAGCTGAACACTGAAGCTTTCTTT. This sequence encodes CASRGQLNTEAFF.

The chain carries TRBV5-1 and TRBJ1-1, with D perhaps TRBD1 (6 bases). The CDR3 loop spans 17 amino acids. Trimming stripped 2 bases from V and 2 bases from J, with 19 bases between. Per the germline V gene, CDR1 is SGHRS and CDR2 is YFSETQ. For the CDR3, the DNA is TGCGCCAGCAGCTTCTTCATGAGATCAGGGACAAACACTGAAGCTTTCTTT. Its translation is CASSFFMRSGTNTEAFF.

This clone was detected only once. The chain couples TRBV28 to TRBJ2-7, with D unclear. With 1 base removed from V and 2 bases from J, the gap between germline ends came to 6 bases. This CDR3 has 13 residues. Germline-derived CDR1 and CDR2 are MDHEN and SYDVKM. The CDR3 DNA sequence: TGTGCCAGCAGTTTATTTGGGCCCTACGAGCAGTACTTC. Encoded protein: CASSLFGPYEQYF. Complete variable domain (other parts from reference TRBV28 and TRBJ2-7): DVKVTQSSRYLVKRTGEKVFLECVQDMDHENMFWYRQDPGLGLRLIYFSYDVKMKEKGDIPEGYSVSREKKERFSLILESASTNQTSMYLCASSLFGPYEQYFGPGTRLTVT.

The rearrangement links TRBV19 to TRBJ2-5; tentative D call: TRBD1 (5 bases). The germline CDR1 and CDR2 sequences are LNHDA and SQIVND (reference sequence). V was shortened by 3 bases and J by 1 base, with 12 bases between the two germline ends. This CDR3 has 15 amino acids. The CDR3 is CASSIDSLGQETQYF. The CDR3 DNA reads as TGTGCCAGTAGTATTGACAGTTTGGGCCAAGAGACCCAGTACTTC.

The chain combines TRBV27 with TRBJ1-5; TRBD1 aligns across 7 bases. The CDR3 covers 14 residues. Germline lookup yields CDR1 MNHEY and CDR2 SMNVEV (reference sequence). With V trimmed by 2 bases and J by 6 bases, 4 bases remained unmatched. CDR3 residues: CASSLITGAQPQHF. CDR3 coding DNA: TGTGCCAGCAGTTTAATAACAGGGGCTCAGCCCCAGCATTTT.

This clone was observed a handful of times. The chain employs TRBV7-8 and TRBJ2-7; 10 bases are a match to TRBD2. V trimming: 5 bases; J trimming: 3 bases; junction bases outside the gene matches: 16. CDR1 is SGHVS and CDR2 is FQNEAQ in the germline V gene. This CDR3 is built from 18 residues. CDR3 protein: CASSRVLSSGSMGYEQYF. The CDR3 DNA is TGTGCCAGCAGCCGAGTCCTCTCTAGCGGGAGTATGGGCTACGAGCAGTACTTC.

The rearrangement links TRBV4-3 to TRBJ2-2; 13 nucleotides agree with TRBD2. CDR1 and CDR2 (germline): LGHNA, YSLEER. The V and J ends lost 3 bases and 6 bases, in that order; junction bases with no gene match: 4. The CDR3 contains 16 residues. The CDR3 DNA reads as TGCGCCAGCAGCCAGAGCGGACTAGCGGGAGCCGGGGAGCTGTTTTTT. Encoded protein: CASSQSGLAGAGELFF.

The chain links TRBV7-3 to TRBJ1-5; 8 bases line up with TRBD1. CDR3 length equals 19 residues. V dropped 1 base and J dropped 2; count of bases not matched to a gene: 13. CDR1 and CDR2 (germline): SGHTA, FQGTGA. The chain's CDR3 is CASSLIGRDRGIRNQPQHF. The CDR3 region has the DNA TGTGCCAGCAGCTTAATAGGGCGCGACAGGGGCATACGCAATCAGCCCCAGCATTTT.

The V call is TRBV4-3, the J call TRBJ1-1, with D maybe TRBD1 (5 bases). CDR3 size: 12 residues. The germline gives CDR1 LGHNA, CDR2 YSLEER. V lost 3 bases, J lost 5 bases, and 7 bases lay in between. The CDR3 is CASSHRGTEAFF. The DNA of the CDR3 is TGCGCCAGCAGCCACCGGGGGACTGAAGCTTTCTTT.

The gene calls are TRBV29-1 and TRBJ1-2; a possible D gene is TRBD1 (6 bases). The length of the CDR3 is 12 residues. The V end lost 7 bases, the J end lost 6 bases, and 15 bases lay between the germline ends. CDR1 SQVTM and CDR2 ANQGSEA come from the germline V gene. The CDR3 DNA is TGCAGCGGGGTACAGGGAGAGGATGGCTACACCTTC. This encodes CSGVQGEDGYTF.

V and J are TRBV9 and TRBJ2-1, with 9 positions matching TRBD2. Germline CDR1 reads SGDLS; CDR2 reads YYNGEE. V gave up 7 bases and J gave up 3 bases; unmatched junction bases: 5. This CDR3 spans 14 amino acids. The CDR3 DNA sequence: TGTGCCAGCGCGATGACTAGCGGCTACAATGAGCAGTTCTTC. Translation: CASAMTSGYNEQFF.

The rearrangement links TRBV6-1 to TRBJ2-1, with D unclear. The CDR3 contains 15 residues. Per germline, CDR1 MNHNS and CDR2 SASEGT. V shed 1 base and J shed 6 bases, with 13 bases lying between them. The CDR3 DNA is TGTGCCAGCAGTGAAGAGCCGGGTATCCCCAATGAGCAGTTCTTC. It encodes CASSEEPGIPNEQFF.

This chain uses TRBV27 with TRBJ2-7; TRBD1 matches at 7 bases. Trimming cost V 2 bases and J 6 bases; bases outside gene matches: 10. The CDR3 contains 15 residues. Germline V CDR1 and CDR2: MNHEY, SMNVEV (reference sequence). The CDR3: CASSLRQGWVREQYF. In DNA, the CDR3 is TGTGCCAGCAGTTTACGACAGGGATGGGTTCGCGAGCAGTACTTC.

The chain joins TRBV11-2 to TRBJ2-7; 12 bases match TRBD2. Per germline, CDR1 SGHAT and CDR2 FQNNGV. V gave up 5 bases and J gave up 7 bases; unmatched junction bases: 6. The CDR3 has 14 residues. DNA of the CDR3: TGTGCCAGCAGCCGACTAGCGGGAGTTGAAGAGCAGTACTTC. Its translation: CASSRLAGVEEQYF. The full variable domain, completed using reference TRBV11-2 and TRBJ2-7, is EAGVAQSPRYKIIEKRQSVAFWCNPISGHATLYWYQQILGQGPKLLIQFQNNGVVDDSQLPKDRFSAERLKGVDSTLKIQPAKLEDSAVYLCASSRLAGVEEQYFGPGTRLTVT.

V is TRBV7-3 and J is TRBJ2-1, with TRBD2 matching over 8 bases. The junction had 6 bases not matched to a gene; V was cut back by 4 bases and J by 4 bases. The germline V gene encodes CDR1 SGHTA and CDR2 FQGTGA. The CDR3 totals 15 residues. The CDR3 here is CASSWREAGYNEQFF. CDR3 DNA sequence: TGTGCCAGCAGCTGGCGGGAGGCGGGGTACAATGAGCAGTTCTTC.

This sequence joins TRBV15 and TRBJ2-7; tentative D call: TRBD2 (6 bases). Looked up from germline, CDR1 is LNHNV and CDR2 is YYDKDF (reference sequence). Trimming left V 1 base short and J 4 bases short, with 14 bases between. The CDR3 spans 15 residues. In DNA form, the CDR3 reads TGTGCCACCAGCAGAGCGGGAGCGTTAGTTTACGAGCAGTACTTC. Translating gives CATSRAGALVYEQYF. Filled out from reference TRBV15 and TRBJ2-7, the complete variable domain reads DAMVIQNPRYQVTQFGKPVTLSCSQTLNHNVMYWYQQKSSQAPKLLFHYYDKDFNNEADTPDNFQSRRPNTSFCFLDIRSPGLGDTAMYLCATSRAGALVYEQYFGPGTRLTVT.